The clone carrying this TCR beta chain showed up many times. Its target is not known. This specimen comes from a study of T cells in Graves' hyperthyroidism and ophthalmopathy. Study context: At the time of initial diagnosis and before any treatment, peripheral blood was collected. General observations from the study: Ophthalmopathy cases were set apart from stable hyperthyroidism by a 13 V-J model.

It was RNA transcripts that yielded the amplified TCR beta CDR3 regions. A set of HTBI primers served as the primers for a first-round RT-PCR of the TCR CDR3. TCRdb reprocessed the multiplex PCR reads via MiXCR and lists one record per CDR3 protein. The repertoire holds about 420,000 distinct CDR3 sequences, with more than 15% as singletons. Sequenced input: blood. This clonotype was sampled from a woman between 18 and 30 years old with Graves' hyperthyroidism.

CDR3 sequence (DNA): TGTGCCAGCAGTCCCGGGGGGACAGGGGCCAGCTATGAGCAGTTCTTC. Translation: CASSPGGTGASYEQFF. The rearrangement joins TRBV28 to TRBJ2-1, with 10 bases aligning to TRBD1. The germline V gene encodes CDR1 MDHEN and CDR2 SYDVKM. This CDR3 is built from 16 residues. The J segment lost 8 bases and the V segment lost 5 bases, leaving 12 bases of the junction unmatched.